The next 25 T cell receptor beta chains were all read from a single sample in a study of T cells in women clearing cervical HPV infection. Generated by immunoSEQ multiplex PCR, the TCRdb table keeps only in-frame clones and is missing some. Here the sample table reports 45,000 to 55,000 clones. The sample was blood buffy coat. Receptors were obtained from a woman aged 18-69 years with a cervical HPV16 infection that either progressed to CIN3+ or cleared (not recorded which).

To note about this clone: Read coverage stops 3 residues before the CDR3 terminus; the germline J gene supplies the remainder. This chain connects TRBV11-2 to TRBJ1-2, with TRBD1 as a possible D gene (6 bases). Trimming shortened V by 2 bases and J by 6 bases, and 10 bases separated the two germline ends. Germline assignment: CDR1 SGHAT and CDR2 FQNNGV. This CDR3 has 13 residues. The CDR3 loop reads CASSLTGKDGYTF. CDR3 bases read: TGTGCCAGCAGCTTAACAGGGAAGGATGGC.

A word on this clone: The read terminates 3 residues before the CDR3 end, so the remaining end is supplied by the germline J gene. This chain uses TRBV2 with TRBJ2-5, with 7 bases matching TRBD1. The CDR3 contains 15 residues. Germline CDR1 reads SNHLY; CDR2 reads FYNNEI. The ends lost 3 bases at V and 1 base at J; junction bases unmatched: 5. Incomplete CDR3 DNA: TGTGCCAGCAGTGAGGTGAGGGGGCGCCAAGAGACC. It translates to CASSEVRGRQET. The whole CDR3 protein reads CASSEVRGRQETQYF.

On this clone: The read halts 3 residues ahead of the CDR3 end, with the missing end drawn from the germline J gene. The genes are TRBV7-2 and TRBJ1-5; no firm D call. Germline V lookup: CDR1 SGHTA, CDR2 FQGNSA. V was cut by 1 base and J by 3 bases, with 7 bases left in between. There are 14 residues in the CDR3. CDR3 bases read: TGTGCCAGCAGCTTAGTATATCTCAATCAGCCC. Its translation is CASSLVYLNQP. In full, the CDR3 reads CASSLVYLNQPQHF.

Comment on this clone: The read gets to within 3 residues of the CDR3 end, and the germline J gene fills in the rest. The chain recombines TRBV7-7 with TRBJ2-3, with TRBD2 matching 9 bases. This CDR3 is built from 16 residues. V lost 5 bases to trimming and J lost 1 base; unmatched junction nucleotides: 7. The germline V gene has CDR1 SSHAT and CDR2 FNYEAQ (reference sequence). The DNA read from the CDR3 is TGTGCCAGCAGCCCGGGATTAGCGGGGGGCACAGATACG. Protein product: CASSPGLAGGTDT. The full CDR3 protein is CASSPGLAGGTDTQYF.

A word on this clone: The missing CDR3 end, 3 residues past where the read stops, is filled in from the germline J gene. The chain couples TRBV12-3 or TRBV12-4 to TRBJ2-1; TRBD2 might be the D (6 bases). The V gene lost 7 bases and the J gene lost 7 bases, with 11 bases spanning the gap. This CDR3 contains 12 residues. This CDR3 is CASTPGGNEQFF. The CDR3 DNA, read in part, is TGTGCCAGCACCCCAGGAGGGAATGAG.

As concerns this clone: From the germline J gene comes the end of the CDR3, since the read stops 3 residues before it. The chain uses TRBV5-1 and TRBJ2-4; TRBD1 is a possible D gene (6 bases). The V gene's germline CDR1 is SGHRS and CDR2 YFSETQ. The CDR3 covers 15 residues. The CDR3 sequence is CASSSGTKKGETQYF. Incomplete CDR3 DNA: TGCGCCAGCAGCTCCGGGACAAAAAAAGGGGAGACT.

Regarding this clone: The CDR3 end falls 3 residues outside the read, so it is completed with the germline J gene. The chain links TRBV18 to TRBJ2-7; 7 bases are shared with TRBD2. V gave up 6 bases and J gave up 1 base; unmatched junction bases: 12. The CDR3 has 16 residues. CDR1 is KGHSH and CDR2 is LQKENI in the germline V gene. CDR3 residues: CASSGPGGFGSYEQYF. CDR3 bases read: TGTGCCAGCTCGGGCCCCGGGGGGTTTGGGTCCTACGAG.

The part of the CDR3 DNA that was read is TGTGCCAGCAGCTGGGACACGCAGCCCTACGAG. The encoded protein is CASSWDTQPYE. The whole CDR3 region reads CASSWDTQPYEQYF. The chain combines TRBV7-9 with TRBJ2-7; D is perhaps TRBD1 (6 bases). Read data end 3 residues before the CDR3 end; the end is taken from the germline J gene. Trimming removed 4 bases at V and 2 bases at J, with 12 bases between. Germline V CDR1 and CDR2: SEHNR, FQNEAQ (reference sequence). This CDR3 has 14 amino acids.

Of note for this clone: The read stops 3 residues short of the end of the CDR3; the missing end is completed from the germline J gene. The rearrangement links TRBV5-1 to TRBJ1-3; D unclear. The CDR3 sequence is 16 residues long. Trimming took off 4 bases at V and 7 bases at J, with 21 bases between the two ends. Germline CDR1 and CDR2: SGHRS and YFSETQ. CDR3 sequence reads: CASSDTAASNWNTIYF. The part of the CDR3 DNA that was read is TGCGCCAGCAGCGATACAGCGGCAAGTAATTGGAACACC.

For this clone: Read sequence stops 3 residues before the CDR3 end, and the germline J gene provides the missing end. The chain employs TRBV19 and TRBJ2-7; 8 bases map to TRBD2. CDR3 length: 14 amino acids. The V gene's germline CDR1 is LNHDA and CDR2 SQIVND (reference sequence). The V and J ends lost 6 bases and 4 bases, in that order; junction bases with no gene match: 8. CDR3 sequence: CASSQSGSAYEQYF. The part of the CDR3 DNA that was read is TGTGCCAGTAGCCAGAGCGGGAGTGCGTACGAG. Filled out from reference TRBV19 and TRBJ2-7, the complete variable domain reads DGGITQSPKYLFRKEGQNVTLSCEQNLNHDAMYWYRQDPGQGLRLIYYSQIVNDFQKGDIAEGYSVSREKKESFPLTVTSAQKNPTAFYLCASSQSGSAYEQYFGPGTRLTVT.

On this clone itself: The read terminates 3 residues ahead of where the CDR3 ends, so the germline J gene completes it. The chain recombines TRBV19 with TRBJ1-2, with 8 bases that match TRBD1. V lost 7 bases to trimming and J lost 5 bases; unmatched junction nucleotides: 12. The CDR3 extends over 15 amino acids. Germline lookup yields CDR1 LNHDA and CDR2 SQIVND (reference sequence). The DNA read from the CDR3 is TGTGCCAGTATTCGCTCGACAGGGGCGGGATATGGC. Its protein product is CASIRSTGAGYG. The full CDR3 protein is CASIRSTGAGYGYTF.

A note on this clone: Read data end 3 residues before the CDR3 end; the end is taken from the germline J gene. The chain uses TRBV10-1 and TRBJ1-1; 7 bases map to TRBD1. There are 14 residues in the CDR3. The germline V gene encodes CDR1 WNHNN and CDR2 SYGVQD (reference sequence). The J segment lost 0 bases and the V segment lost 10 bases, leaving 8 bases of the junction unmatched. CDR3 DNA (partial): TGCGCCATTGGTCCGGGACAGTTGAACACTGAA. It encodes CAIGPGQLNTE. The full CDR3 reads CAIGPGQLNTEAFF.

Comments on this clone: Sequencing ends 3 residues short of the CDR3 end; the germline J gene provides the rest. V gene TRBV29-1 combines with J gene TRBJ1-1; D unresolved. The CDR3 is 13 residues long. Trimming removed 4 bases at V and 0 bases at J, with 9 bases between. The V gene's germline CDR1 is SQVTM and CDR2 ANQGSEA. Here the CDR3 reads CSVARGLNTEAFF. CDR3 DNA (partial): TGCAGCGTTGCGAGAGGCTTGAACACTGAA.

CDR3 region: CASSLPGHQETQYF. CDR3 bases read: TGTGCCAGCAGCTTGCCAGGACATCAAGAGACC. V is TRBV5-6 and J is TRBJ2-5, with D tentatively TRBD1 (5 bases). The read is 3 residues too short to cover the CDR3 end, so that end is filled in from the germline J gene. Trimming pared 1 base from V and 2 bases from J, leaving 9 bases between. The germline V gene encodes CDR1 SGHDT and CDR2 YYEEEE. The CDR3 covers 14 residues.

To note about this clone: The sequenced fragment ends 3 residues before the CDR3 boundary, so the rest is inferred from the germline J gene. V usage is TRBV27 and J usage is TRBJ1-2, with 10 bases lining up with TRBD1. The CDR3 runs 17 residues. With V trimmed by 1 base and J by 2 bases, 7 bases remained unmatched. From germline, CDR1 is MNHEY and CDR2 SMNVEV (reference sequence). The CDR3 protein is CASSLLGTGVGNYGYTF. Partial CDR3 DNA: TGTGCCAGCAGTTTATTGGGGACAGGGGTGGGGAACTATGGC.

For this clone: Sequencing ends 3 residues short of the CDR3 end; the germline J gene provides the rest. J is TRBJ2-5 and V is TRBV6-2 or TRBV6-3; 9 bases agree with TRBD2. Germline CDR1 is MNHEY and CDR2 is SVGEGT. The CDR3 has 16 amino acids. J gave up 7 bases and V 2 bases, and 11 bases lay outside the gene matches. CDR3 DNA (partial): TGTGCCAGCAGTTACCCGGCTAGCGGGATTGAAGTGACC. Amino acid sequence: CASSYPASGIEVT. The full-length CDR3 reads as CASSYPASGIEVTQYF.

Partial CDR3 DNA: TGCGCCAGCAGTGAGTCGCCGGGGAGCTCCTACGAG. Translating it yields CASSESPGSSYE. The CDR3 reads in full as CASSESPGSSYEQYF. The chain links TRBV10-1 to TRBJ2-7, with D perhaps TRBD2 (5 bases). Sequencing ends 3 residues short of the CDR3 end; the germline J gene provides the rest. The V end lost 0 bases, the J end lost 0 bases, and 9 bases lay between the germline ends. The CDR3 is 15 residues long. CDR1 is WNHNN, CDR2 SYGVQD, per germline (reference sequence).

As regards this clone: Read data end 3 residues before the CDR3 end; the end is taken from the germline J gene. The chain has TRBV25-1 and TRBJ1-4; unclear D gene. Germline V CDR1 and CDR2: MGHDK, SYGVNS. The CDR3 runs to 11 residues. The ends were cut back, 6 bases at V and 6 bases at J, with 5 bases in the middle. The CDR3 DNA, read in part, is TGTGCCAGCAGATCTTATGAAAAA. Translation gives CASRSYEK. In full, the CDR3 is CASRSYEKLFF.

Comments on this clone: The missing CDR3 end, 3 residues past where the read stops, is filled in from the germline J gene. V and J are TRBV5-1 and TRBJ1-1; 8 bases are a match to TRBD1. J lost 2 bases, V lost 4 bases, and 13 bases had no gene match. Germline CDR1 SGHRS, CDR2 YFSETQ. The CDR3 runs to 17 residues. The CDR3: CASSIPRGTGLNTEAFF. CDR3 DNA, as far as it was read: TGCGCCAGCAGCATCCCGCGGGGGACAGGTTTAAACACTGAA.

Notes on this clone: The CDR3 is cut off 3 residues early in the read; its end comes from the germline J gene. The rearrangement joins TRBV7-2 to TRBJ2-7; D is unclear. CDR1 and CDR2 from the germline V gene are SGHTA and FQGNSA. The V end lost 4 bases, the J end lost 3 bases, and 4 bases lay between the germline ends. The CDR3 is 11 amino acids. The DNA read from the CDR3 is TGTGCCAGCAGCTCCCTCTACGAG. This sequence encodes CASSSLYE. The CDR3 reads in full as CASSSLYEQYF.

Of note for this clone: Read data end 3 residues before the CDR3 end; the end is taken from the germline J gene. The rearrangement links TRBV5-1 to TRBJ2-2; D might be TRBD2 (5 bases). V lost 4 bases to trimming and J lost 6 bases, with 10 bases between them. This CDR3 comprises 13 residues. Germline CDR1 and CDR2: SGHRS and YFSETQ. The covered CDR3 bases are TGCGCCAGCAGCCACGACGGGGCCGGGGAG. Its translation is CASSHDGAGE. The whole CDR3 sequence is CASSHDGAGELFF.

For this clone: The missing CDR3 end, 3 residues past where the read stops, is filled in from the germline J gene. The V call is TRBV7-3, the J call TRBJ2-5; 8 bases line up with TRBD2. Per germline, CDR1 SGHTA and CDR2 FQGTGA. The CDR3 consists of 15 residues. V gave up 5 bases and J gave up 2 bases; unmatched junction bases: 7. CDR3 DNA, as far as it was read: TGTGCCAGCAGCGGCTCGGGGGGGGGACAAGAGACC. It specifies CASSGSGGGQET. In full, the CDR3 reads CASSGSGGGQETQYF.

A remark on this clone: The sequenced fragment ends 3 residues before the CDR3 boundary, so the rest is inferred from the germline J gene. The chain has TRBV20-1 and TRBJ2-7; TRBD2 aligns across 16 bases. Trimming cost V 0 bases and J 0 bases; bases outside gene matches: 2. The germline gives CDR1 DFQATT, CDR2 SNEGSKA (reference sequence). The CDR3 spans 17 residues. This CDR3 is CSAREGLAGGSSYEQYF. Incomplete CDR3 DNA: TGCAGTGCTAGAGAGGGACTAGCGGGGGGGAGCTCCTACGAG.

Details on this clone: The read falls 3 residues short of the CDR3 end, and the missing part is taken from the germline J gene. V gene TRBV7-2 combines with J gene TRBJ1-3; D is unresolved. In germline, CDR1 is SGHTA, CDR2 FQGNSA. Trimming cost V 0 bases and J 1 base, with 7 bases left between them. The CDR3 has 15 amino acids. The covered CDR3 bases are TGTGCCAGCAGCTTAGCCACTCGGTCTGGAAACACC. Its translation: CASSLATRSGNT. The whole CDR3 protein is CASSLATRSGNTIYF.

Note on this clone: The read ends 3 residues shy of where the CDR3 ends; the end is completed using the germline J gene. This chain links TRBV20-1 with TRBJ2-3; D may be TRBD1 (6 bases). CDR3 size: 11 residues. CDR1 and CDR2 (germline): DFQATT, SNEGSKA (reference sequence). V was pared by 5 bases and J by 6 bases, with 9 bases between. The part of the CDR3 DNA that was read is TGCAGTGCTCCTAGGGGGGATACG. Encoded protein: CSAPRGDT. The entire CDR3 protein reads CSAPRGDTQYF.